This entry lists 30 T cell receptor beta chains sequenced from one sample in a study of T-cell memory formation after mild COVID-19. Using its own MiXCR run on the 5' RACE reads, TCRdb lists one record per CDR3 protein. The table has some 210,000 distinct CDR3 sequences, approximately 16% seen once. The sequenced sample consisted of PBMCs or a T cell subset sorted from them (not recorded which). The source of these receptors is an adult woman who had mild COVID-19 (a few samples of this study predate the infection). Cell type and time point are not known.

The genes are TRBV7-2 and TRBJ2-7; 7 bases agree with TRBD2. CDR3 length: 14 residues. J lost 2 bases, V lost 6 bases, and 7 bases had no gene match. CDR1 and CDR2 (germline): SGHTA, FQGNSA. The CDR3 loop reads CASRPPSGTYEQYF. The DNA for the CDR3 is TGTGCCAGCAGGCCTCCGAGCGGGACCTACGAGCAGTACTTC.

This clonotype showed up many times. The genes are TRBV20-1 and TRBJ2-7; 10 positions agree with TRBD1. Per the germline V gene, CDR1 is DFQATT and CDR2 is SNEGSKA (reference sequence). The CDR3 is made up of 15 amino acids. V shed 5 bases, J shed 2 bases, and the junction held 9 bases outside the gene matches. CDR3 sequence: CSASDRDRGTYEQYF. In DNA form, the CDR3 reads TGCAGTGCTTCCGACCGGGACAGGGGAACCTACGAGCAGTACTTC.

This rearrangement joins TRBV3-1 to TRBJ1-1; possibly TRBD1 for D (6 bases). V lost 0 bases and J lost 0, with 17 bases in between. In germline, CDR1 is LGHDT, CDR2 YNNKEL (reference sequence). The CDR3 is 18 residues long. In nucleotides, the CDR3 is TGTGCCAGCAGCCAAGAAGGCGTCAGGGGAATGCTGAACACTGAAGCTTTCTTT. It codes for CASSQEGVRGMLNTEAFF.

The chain recombines TRBV27 with TRBJ1-2; weak D call: TRBD1 (5 bases). This CDR3 spans 16 amino acids. V was shortened by 9 bases and J by 0 bases, with 20 bases between the two germline ends. Germline V gene lookup returns CDR1 MNHEY and CDR2 SMNVEV (reference sequence). CDR3 nucleotide sequence: TGTGCCAGTGGAACCCCGACAGTGCTTCCTAACTATGGCTACACCTTC. It encodes CASGTPTVLPNYGYTF.

The chain couples TRBV5-1 to TRBJ2-7; 10 positions agree with TRBD1. The CDR3 covers 15 residues. Germline loops: CDR1 SGHRS, CDR2 YFSETQ. Losses at the gene ends were 2 bases for V and 2 bases for J; bases not matched to a gene: 4. Here the CDR3 DNA reads TGCGCCAGCAGCTTCGGGGACAGGGGCACCTACGAGCAGTACTTC. Protein product: CASSFGDRGTYEQYF.

This chain links TRBV6-5 with TRBJ1-5, with a tentative D call TRBD1 (5 bases). This CDR3 has 13 residues. The V end was cut by 6 bases, the J end by 9 bases, with 15 bases between. The V gene's germline CDR1 is MNHEY and CDR2 SVGAGI. The CDR3 protein is CASSLGALSPQHF. For the CDR3, the DNA is TGTGCCAGCAGCCTCGGGGCCCTCTCGCCCCAGCATTTT.

This clonotype was seen repeatedly, ten times or more. V and J are TRBV7-9 and TRBJ2-1; 7 nucleotides line up with TRBD1. CDR1 is SEHNR, CDR2 FQNEAQ, per germline (reference sequence). The CDR3 spans 16 residues. V lost 5 bases and J lost 7; bases outside the gene matches: 14. The CDR3 is CASSPHTGVVGNEQFF. CDR3 DNA sequence: TGTGCCAGCAGCCCCCATACAGGGGTAGTTGGGAATGAGCAGTTCTTC. Full variable domain (rest looked up from reference TRBV7-9 and TRBJ2-1): DTGVSQNPRHKITKRGQNVTFRCDPISEHNRLYWYRQTLGQGPEFLTYFQNEAQLEKSRLLSDRFSAERPKGSFSTLEIQRTEQGDSAMYLCASSPHTGVVGNEQFFGPGTRLTVL.

Ten or more counts support this clonotype. The genes are TRBV30 and TRBJ2-7, with 8 bases identical to TRBD2. The CDR3 sequence is 14 residues long. V was clipped by 8 bases and J by 0 bases; unmatched bases: 9. The germline CDR1 and CDR2 sequences are GTSNPN and SVGIG (reference sequence). The DNA for the CDR3 is TGTGCCGTCGCCCCAAGCGGGAGCTCCTACGAGCAGTACTTC. The encoded protein is CAVAPSGSSYEQYF.

This clonotype was observed a handful of times. The chain employs TRBV7-9 and TRBJ2-1; possibly TRBD1 for D (5 bases). The V end was cut by 2 bases, the J end by 10 bases, with 9 bases between. This CDR3 is built from 12 residues. CDR1 is SEHNR, CDR2 FQNEAQ, per germline (reference sequence). The CDR3 region is CASSLINREQFF. The CDR3 coding sequence is TGTGCCAGCAGCTTAATCAACAGGGAGCAGTTCTTC.

On this clonotype: Sequence at one end of the junction differs from germline and may be a read error. This sequence joins TRBV3-1 and TRBJ1-2, with 10 bases fitting TRBD1. The germline CDR1 and CDR2 sequences are LGHDT and YNNKEL (reference sequence). The CDR3 runs to 17 residues. This CDR3 reads CASSHMTGGASNYVYTF. CDR3 nucleotides: TGTGCCAGCAGCCACATGACAGGGGGCGCGTCCAACTATGTCTACACCTTC.

This clonotype appeared a few times. This chain connects TRBV9 to TRBJ1-1; tentative D call: TRBD1 (5 bases). V lost 0 bases to trimming and J lost 1 base, with 10 bases between them. Germline V CDR1 and CDR2: SGDLS, YYNGEE. The CDR3 consists of 15 residues. The CDR3 spells CASSVGVTANTEAFF. CDR3 in DNA: TGTGCCAGCAGCGTAGGCGTGACAGCGAACACTGAAGCTTTCTTT. Full variable domain (rest looked up from reference TRBV9 and TRBJ1-1): DSGVTQTPKHLITATGQRVTLRCSPRSGDLSVYWYQQSLDQGLQFLIQYYNGEERAKGNILERFSAQQFPDLHSELNLSSLELGDSALYFCASSVGVTANTEAFFGQGTRLTVV.

The chain is built from TRBV4-2 and TRBJ1-2, with TRBD1 matching 9 bases. Trimming at V came to 1 base and at J to 7 bases, leaving 7 bases not matched to a gene. The CDR3 is made up of 15 amino acids. Germline CDR1 LGHNA, CDR2 YNFKEQ. The CDR3 sequence: CASSQAGQGASGYTF. The CDR3 DNA follows: TGTGCCAGCAGCCAAGCGGGACAGGGAGCTTCTGGCTACACCTTC.

The chain recombines TRBV7-2 with TRBJ2-3, with a possible D match to TRBD1 (6 bases). CDR1 and CDR2 (germline): SGHTA, FQGNSA. The germline V and J ends were trimmed by 1 base and 3 bases, with 11 bases remaining between them. This CDR3 is built from 15 residues. The CDR3: CASSLGGQKTDTQYF. For the CDR3, the DNA is TGTGCCAGCAGCTTAGGAGGACAGAAGACAGATACGCAGTATTTT.

The table lists this clonotype with a few counts. This chain links TRBV29-1 with TRBJ2-3; 10 bases map to TRBD2. Germline CDR1 SQVTM, CDR2 ANQGSEA. This CDR3 comprises 14 residues. J was trimmed by 5 bases and V by 4 bases; bases with no gene match: 6. Written as DNA, the CDR3 is TGCAGCGTTGTCCCAGCGGGGGGGGGAGATACGCAGTATTTT. It specifies CSVVPAGGGDTQYF.

J is TRBJ2-7 and V is TRBV6-5, with 10 bases fitting TRBD2. From germline, CDR1 is MNHEY and CDR2 SVGAGI. Losses at the gene ends were 7 bases for V and 6 bases for J; bases not matched to a gene: 9. CDR3 size: 14 residues. CDR3 sequence (DNA): TGTGCCAGCATGCCCCTAGCGGGAGCGGGCGAGCAGTACTTC. This codes for CASMPLAGAGEQYF.

Only one count was recorded for this clonotype. In DNA form, the CDR3 reads TGCAGTTCTGGAGCGAATGAGCAGTTCTTC. This sequence encodes CSSGANEQFF. This chain connects TRBV29-1 to TRBJ2-1, with D hard to call. CDR1 SQVTM and CDR2 ANQGSEA come from the germline V gene. This CDR3 comprises 10 residues.

The genes are TRBV12-3 or TRBV12-4 and TRBJ2-7, with D perhaps matching TRBD1 (6 bases). Trimming pared 6 bases from V and 12 bases from J, leaving 18 bases between. The CDR3 runs to 12 residues. CDR3 protein: CASSETTGIRYF. CDR3 DNA: TGTGCCAGCAGCGAAACAACAGGGATCCGGTACTTC.

The chain carries TRBV12-3 or TRBV12-4 and TRBJ1-1, with D hard to call. The CDR3 sequence is 12 residues long. Trimming removed 4 bases from V and 8 bases from J, with 11 bases in between. CDR3 DNA: TGTGCCAGCAGTTCGGTCCGGTCCGAAGCTTTCTTT. Its protein product is CASSSVRSEAFF.

The genes are TRBV12-3 or TRBV12-4 and TRBJ1-2; D uncertain. V lost 4 bases and J 1 base, leaving 7 bases between the germline ends. The CDR3 consists of 13 residues. This CDR3 reads CASSSTVNYGYTF. In DNA, the CDR3 is TGTGCCAGCAGTTCGACCGTTAACTATGGCTACACCTTC.

This clonotype was observed at least ten times. The chain joins TRBV5-6 to TRBJ2-5; D gene uncertain. The CDR3 loop spans 15 amino acids. In germline, CDR1 is SGHDT, CDR2 YYEEEE. With 0 bases removed from V and 5 bases from J, the gap between germline ends came to 14 bases. CDR3 sequence: CASSLVAAGRETQYF. The CDR3 nucleotides read TGTGCCAGCAGCTTGGTGGCCGCCGGACGGGAGACCCAGTACTTC.

The chain joins TRBV7-8 to TRBJ2-7, with D perhaps TRBD2 (6 bases). CDR3 length: 17 amino acids. V dropped 4 bases and J dropped 5 bases, with 24 bases sitting between them. Germline V gives CDR1 SGHVS, CDR2 FQNEAQ. CDR3 nucleotide sequence: TGTGCCAGCAGCTGGAATAGGGGAGGAGCATTTAGGAACGAGCAGTACTTC. Its translation: CASSWNRGGAFRNEQYF.

This clonotype was seen only a few times. The chain links TRBV2 to TRBJ2-5; 14 bases map to TRBD2. V lost 8 bases and J lost 1; bases outside the gene matches: 6. The CDR3 is 16 amino acids. CDR1 is SNHLY, CDR2 FYNNEI, per germline. CDR3 nucleotides: TGTGCCAGCCGGGGACTAGCGGGGGCTCTCCAAGAGACCCAGTACTTC. Its translation is CASRGLAGALQETQYF.

The rearrangement uses TRBV5-1 and TRBJ2-3; 9 bases map to TRBD2. Germline CDR1 is SGHRS and CDR2 is YFSETQ. Trimming cost V 3 bases and J 5 bases; bases outside gene matches: 13. The CDR3 has 17 residues. The CDR3 sequence is CASSSASGTVLGDTQYF. CDR3 DNA: TGCGCCAGCAGCTCTGCTAGCGGGACGGTTTTGGGAGATACGCAGTATTTT.

This clonotype has at least ten counts. J is TRBJ2-3 and V is TRBV11-1; D is undetermined. Trimming removed 4 bases from V and 4 bases from J, with 3 bases in between. Germline V gene sequence: CDR1 SGHAT, CDR2 FQDESV (reference sequence). This CDR3 comprises 11 residues. The CDR3 DNA reads as TGTGCCAGCAGCTCCTCAGATACGCAGTATTTT. Translated, it gives CASSSSDTQYF.

This clonotype was detected only a few times. The chain joins TRBV4-1 to TRBJ1-6, with D possibly TRBD1 on 6 matching bases. V dropped 6 bases and J dropped 6 bases, with 15 bases sitting between them. The germline CDR1 and CDR2 sequences are MGHRA and YSYEKL. CDR3 length: 15 residues. The CDR3, as DNA: TGCGCCAGCAGTAGGTCCCGGGGGCTTAATTCACCCCTCCACTTT. Amino acids: CASSRSRGLNSPLHF.

There are a few counts of this clonotype. V and J are TRBV5-1 and TRBJ2-3, with TRBD1 as a possible D gene (5 bases). Germline V gene sequence: CDR1 SGHRS, CDR2 YFSETQ. V was cut by 4 bases and J by 2 bases, with 11 bases left in between. The CDR3 spans 14 residues. This CDR3 is CASSPGQNTDTQYF. Written as DNA, the CDR3 is TGCGCCAGCAGCCCAGGACAAAACACAGATACGCAGTATTTT.

This clonotype was found a few times. This chain uses TRBV30 with TRBJ1-2; a weak D match, TRBD1 (5 bases). The germline CDR1 and CDR2 sequences are GTSNPN and SVGIG (reference sequence). The length of the CDR3 is 11 residues. The chain's CDR3 is CAVRANYGYTF. The CDR3 DNA is TGTGCTGTCAGGGCGAACTATGGCTACACCTTC.

This clonotype was seen a handful of times. The rearrangement uses TRBV10-3 and TRBJ2-1, with TRBD2 matching 10 bases. With 7 bases clipped from V and 0 bases from J, the junction kept 6 bases outside the gene matches. The CDR3 runs 16 residues. CDR1 is ENHRY, CDR2 SYGVKD, per germline. In DNA, the CDR3 is TGTGCCATCACCGGTACTAGCGGGACCTCCTACAATGAGCAGTTCTTC. It encodes CAITGTSGTSYNEQFF.

The V gene is TRBV6-2 or TRBV6-3, the J gene TRBJ2-3, with no clear D. V dropped 8 bases and J dropped 5 bases, with 11 bases sitting between them. CDR1 and CDR2 (germline): MNHEY, SVGEGT. This CDR3 contains 12 residues. The CDR3 coding sequence is TGTGCCAGCGCCAATTCAGGAGATACGCAGTATTTT. Its translation is CASANSGDTQYF.

This clonotype showed up many times. J is TRBJ1-2 and V is TRBV12-3 or TRBV12-4, with D possibly being TRBD1 (5 bases). With 7 bases removed from V and 8 bases from J, the gap between germline ends came to 14 bases. The CDR3 is 12 residues long. The chain's CDR3 is CASNIGGIGYTF. For the CDR3, the DNA is TGTGCCAGCAATATCGGGGGGATCGGCTACACCTTC.